Below, 15 T cell receptor beta chains from the same sample are listed, as sequenced in a study of T cell changes during pregnancy in multiple sclerosis. TCRdb keeps only in-frame clones here, not all; method: immunoSEQ multiplex PCR. The data contain 25,000 to 35,000 clones, about 91% of them singletons. The starting material was CD8+ T cells from peripheral blood mononuclear cells, obtained in the first trimester of pregnancy. These receptors were taken from a female donor with multiple sclerosis, enrolled in a pregnancy study.

The V gene is TRBV28, the J gene TRBJ2-1; TRBD2 might be the D (5 bases). CDR1 and CDR2 from the germline V gene are MDHEN and SYDVKM. CDR3 length equals 13 residues. The V gene lost 3 bases and the J gene lost 4 bases, with 7 bases spanning the gap. The CDR3 region has the DNA TGTGCCAGCAGTTTGCGCGGGTACAATGAGCAGTTCTTC. This translates into CASSLRGYNEQFF.

There are a few counts of this clone. Within the sample, other DNA sequences also encode this same CDR3. The chain carries TRBV5-6 and TRBJ1-1; 9 bases line up with TRBD1. V lost 0 bases and J lost 6; bases outside the gene matches: 0. Germline V gene data show CDR1 as SGHDT and CDR2 as YYEEEE. CDR3 length equals 13 residues. Here the CDR3 DNA reads TGTGCCAGCAGCTTGGGACAGGGGGCTGAAGCTTTCTTT. It is translated as CASSLGQGAEAFF.

The rearrangement links TRBV29-1 to TRBJ1-2, with D possibly matching TRBD1 (5 bases). Trimming removed 4 bases at V and 4 bases at J, with 16 bases between. Germline-derived CDR1 and CDR2 are SQVTM and ANQGSEA. This CDR3 has 14 amino acids. CDR3 sequence (DNA): TGCAGCGTTGTGGGGGGGTTGGTAGGCTATGGCTACACCTTC. The encoded protein is CSVVGGLVGYGYTF.

This clone was recorded once. CDR3: CASSQDRQGKYGYTF. CDR3 bases: TGCGCCAGCAGCCAAGATAGACAGGGGAAATATGGCTACACCTTC. The V gene is TRBV4-3, the J gene TRBJ1-2; 8 nucleotides line up with TRBD1. V trimming: 0 bases; J trimming: 5 bases; junction bases outside the gene matches: 5. The CDR3 totals 15 residues. Germline CDR1 reads LGHNA; CDR2 reads YSLEER.

The genes are TRBV1 and TRBJ2-7; TRBD1, the table's D call, lacks a check against the DNA. TRBV1 constitutes a pseudogene. The CDR3 is 13 amino acids. The CDR3 region is CTSTRQGIYEQYF. The CDR3 bases are TGCACCAGCACCCGACAGGGGATTTACGAGCAGTACTTC.

J is TRBJ2-1 and V is TRBV11-3; D perhaps matches TRBD1 (8 bases). V lost 5 bases and J lost 3, with 17 bases in between. The CDR3 runs 16 residues. Germline V gene lookup returns CDR1 SGHNT and CDR2 YENEEA. This chain's CDR3 is CASSPRTGRDYNEQFF. CDR3 DNA sequence: TGTGCCAGCAGCCCCAGGACAGGGAGGGACTACAATGAGCAGTTCTTC.

V and J are TRBV28 and TRBJ2-7, with D possibly TRBD1 on 6 matching bases. The CDR3 consists of 13 residues. Germline loops: CDR1 MDHEN, CDR2 SYDVKM. The V gene lost 5 bases and the J gene lost 6 bases, with 14 bases spanning the gap. The CDR3 loop reads CASSPPSTGEQYF. The DNA of the CDR3 is TGTGCCAGCAGTCCACCATCGACAGGCGAGCAGTACTTC.

This clone was seen once. The gene calls are TRBV27 and TRBJ2-1, with 7 bases matching TRBD1. The germline V gene has CDR1 MNHEY and CDR2 SMNVEV (reference sequence). This CDR3 region has 13 residues. V was clipped by 5 bases and J by 9 bases; unmatched bases: 7. CDR3 sequence: CASSKGQNVEQFF. The DNA of the CDR3 is TGTGCCAGCAGTAAGGGACAGAATGTTGAGCAGTTCTTC.

The chain combines TRBV7-8 with TRBJ1-5; maybe TRBD1 (6 bases). CDR3 length: 18 residues. Germline V lookup: CDR1 SGHVS, CDR2 FQNEAQ. V lost 4 bases and J 0 bases, leaving 19 bases between the germline ends. The CDR3 bases are TGTGCCAGCAGCTGGGAACGGACAGCCAGTACTAGCAATCAGCCCCAGCATTTT. This codes for CASSWERTASTSNQPQHF.

The genes are TRBV5-4 and TRBJ2-3; 12 bases fit TRBD2. After removal of 4 bases from V and 3 bases from J, the junction contained 12 bases not matched to a gene. The germline gives CDR1 SGHNT, CDR2 YYREEE (reference sequence). The CDR3 is made up of 18 amino acids. DNA for the CDR3: TGTGCCAGCAGCATCGCTAGCGGGGGGGCCCCCGGGACAGATACGCAGTATTTT. Its protein product is CASSIASGGAPGTDTQYF.

The chain has TRBV4-3 and TRBJ2-1; D unresolved. CDR1 is LGHNA, CDR2 YSLEER, per germline. V lost 3 bases to trimming and J lost 4 bases, with 10 bases between them. CDR3 length equals 14 residues. Here the CDR3 DNA reads TGCGCCAGCAGCCAGAGCAACAGTTACAATGAGCAGTTCTTC. Its protein is CASSQSNSYNEQFF.

The chain links TRBV27 to TRBJ2-3; 13 nucleotides line up with TRBD2. CDR1 is MNHEY, CDR2 SMNVEV, per germline (reference sequence). This CDR3 region has 16 residues. V lost 2 bases to trimming and J lost 7 bases; unmatched junction nucleotides: 6. CDR3 loop: CASSLGLAGVGNTQYF. Here the CDR3 DNA reads TGTGCCAGCAGTTTAGGACTAGCGGGAGTAGGTAATACGCAGTATTTT.

There are a few counts of this clone. The chain combines TRBV27 with TRBJ2-7; D uncertain. The V and J ends lost 5 bases and 0 bases respectively, with 11 bases between them. Germline-derived CDR1 and CDR2 are MNHEY and SMNVEV (reference sequence). This CDR3 comprises 14 residues. The CDR3 DNA follows: TGTGCCAGCAGTCCGAGGTCCTTCTCCTACGAGCAGTACTTC. Its protein product is CASSPRSFSYEQYF.

In this sample, this clone turned up once. The V and J genes are TRBV11-3 and TRBJ2-7; D not certain. The CDR3 sequence is 15 residues long. Germline loops: CDR1 SGHNT, CDR2 YENEEA. Trimming shortened V by 0 bases and J by 1 base, and 10 bases separated the two germline ends. The CDR3 sequence is CASSLDPSGSYEQYF. CDR3 sequence (DNA): TGTGCCAGCAGCTTAGACCCTTCCGGGTCCTACGAGCAGTACTTC.

The J gene is TRBJ2-5, the V gene TRBV7-9, with TRBD2 matching over 10 bases. The V gene end was trimmed by 5 bases and the J gene end by 3 bases; junction bases not matched to a gene: 12. CDR3 length: 17 residues. The germline V gene encodes CDR1 SEHNR and CDR2 FQNEAQ (reference sequence). The CDR3 loop is CASSPPEAGGTEETQYF. The CDR3 DNA follows: TGTGCCAGCAGCCCACCGGAAGCGGGGGGGACCGAAGAGACCCAGTACTTC.